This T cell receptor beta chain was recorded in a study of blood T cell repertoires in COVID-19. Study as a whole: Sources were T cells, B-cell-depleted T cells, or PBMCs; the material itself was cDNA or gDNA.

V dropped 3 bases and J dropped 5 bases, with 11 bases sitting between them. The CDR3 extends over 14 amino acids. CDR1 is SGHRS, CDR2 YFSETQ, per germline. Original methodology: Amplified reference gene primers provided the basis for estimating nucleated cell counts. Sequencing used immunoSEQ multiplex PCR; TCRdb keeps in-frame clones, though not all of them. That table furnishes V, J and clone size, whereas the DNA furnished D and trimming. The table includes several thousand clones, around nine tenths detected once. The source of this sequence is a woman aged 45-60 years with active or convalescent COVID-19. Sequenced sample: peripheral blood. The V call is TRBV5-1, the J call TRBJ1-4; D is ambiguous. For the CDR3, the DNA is TGCGCCAGCAGCTCGGGGAGTGGAAATGAAAAACTGTTTTTT. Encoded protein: CASSSGSGNEKLFF.